This T cell receptor beta chain is from a study of Ad26.COV2.S vaccination and SARS-CoV-2 variants. Study-level information: Recipients of Ad26.COV2.S got it intramuscularly, once or twice 56 days apart.

Study results and limitations: The study found higher spike-specific TCR breadth in vaccine than placebo recipients.

Treatment: roughly 19 received Ad26.COV2.S at low or high dose, single or two shots; about 5 received placebo; per-sample allocation not given. At day 63 after the first vaccine or placebo injection, samples were drawn. Donation came from an adult in Boston who was aged 18-55 years. Ad26.COV2.S expressed prefusion-stabilized spike from the original Wuhan strain. As for this clone: No antigen is known for it.

The table came from immunoSEQ multiplex PCR; TCRdb's copy has only in-frame clones and leaves some out. Among approximately 500,000 clones listed, roughly 87% were seen once. The sequence was obtained from a person aged 18-60 years who received the Ad26.COV2.S COVID-19 vaccine or a placebo. The specimen was peripheral blood, collected in a trial of Ad26.COV2.S vaccine versus placebo.

The CDR3 coding sequence is TGTGCCAGCAGCCTAGCGGGAGGGCCTTACAATGAGCAGTTCTTC. Translated, it gives CASSLAGGPYNEQFF. The rearrangement links TRBV6-5 to TRBJ2-1, with TRBD2 matching over 12 bases. Germline V CDR1 and CDR2: MNHEY, SVGAGI. Trimming at V came to 6 bases and at J to 4 bases, leaving 4 bases not matched to a gene. The CDR3 consists of 15 residues.